The 24 T cell receptor beta chains given below trace back to one sample, sequenced in a study of T cell repertoires in cytomegalovirus infection. TCRdb passed the reads through MiXCR, listing each CDR3 protein once. The data contain 100,000 to 150,000 distinct CDR3 sequences, approximately 9.2% of them seen just once; the ten biggest clones take up about 9.4%. What was sequenced was PBMCs. All receptors come from a human donor in good health (CMV status not recorded). Some clones in this sample may be carry-over from other donors' samples.

At least ten counts were recorded for this clonotype. Here the CDR3 DNA reads TGTGCCAGCAGCCCAGCGGGGGGCAGAACAGATACGCAGTATTTT. Translation: CASSPAGGRTDTQYF. The J gene is TRBJ2-3, the V gene TRBV11-2; 9 nucleotides align to TRBD2. J gave up 3 bases and V 5 bases, and 6 bases lay outside the gene matches. Germline lookup yields CDR1 SGHAT and CDR2 FQNNGV. The CDR3 sequence is 15 residues long.

In this sample, this clonotype turned up many times. The V and J genes are TRBV11-2 and TRBJ2-7; no clear D. Germline assignment: CDR1 SGHAT and CDR2 FQNNGV. V lost 4 bases and J lost 3, with 16 bases in between. The CDR3 spans 15 residues. The CDR3 sequence is CASSSLSRSIYEQYF. Here the CDR3 DNA reads TGTGCCAGCAGCTCCCTTTCGCGGTCAATCTACGAGCAGTACTTC.

In the case of this clonotype: One junction end does not reproduce the germline sequence, and a read error may be involved. The chain links TRBV28 to TRBJ2-7; 7 bases are a match to TRBD1. Germline V gene lookup returns CDR1 MDHEN and CDR2 SYDVKM. The CDR3 extends over 15 amino acids. Written as DNA, the CDR3 is TGTGCCAGCAGTTTACCCAACAGGGGCCCCTACGCGCAGTACTTC. Amino acids: CASSLPNRGPYAQYF.

The chain carries TRBV5-5 and TRBJ2-5; no definite D call. Germline CDR1 reads SGHKS; CDR2 reads YYEKEE (reference sequence). The CDR3 is 14 residues long. V lost 0 bases to trimming and J lost 1 base, with 7 bases between them. The CDR3 DNA is TGTGCCAGCAGCTTGGCAACTGTCCAAGAGACCCAGTACTTC. Its protein is CASSLATVQETQYF.

This clonotype was seen a few times. CDR3 residues: CASSPDRAYGYTF. Here the CDR3 DNA reads TGTGCCAGCAGCCCCGACAGGGCTTATGGCTACACCTTC. The genes are TRBV28 and TRBJ1-2, with TRBD1 matching 7 bases. The CDR3 spans 13 residues. Germline CDR1 reads MDHEN; CDR2 reads SYDVKM. Trimming at V came to 6 bases and at J to 5 bases, leaving 6 bases not matched to a gene.

This chain uses TRBV20-1 with TRBJ2-3; no firm D call. The CDR3 consists of 13 residues. Per the germline V gene, CDR1 is DFQATT and CDR2 is SNEGSKA (reference sequence). Trimming took 6 bases from V and 1 from J, leaving 11 bases between them. In DNA, the CDR3 is TGCAGTGCATACCACCCGGGCACAGATACGCAGTATTTT. Its protein is CSAYHPGTDTQYF.

This clonotype appeared many times. The CDR3 protein is CASSLGFLGRDTEAFF. The CDR3 DNA is TGTGCCAGCAGCTTAGGTTTTTTAGGGAGAGACACTGAAGCTTTCTTT. The chain employs TRBV7-8 and TRBJ1-1; D is ambiguous. The germline gives CDR1 SGHVS, CDR2 FQNEAQ. Trimming shortened V by 1 base and J by 3 bases, and 15 bases separated the two germline ends. The CDR3 totals 16 residues.

The rearrangement links TRBV18 to TRBJ1-2, with TRBD1 as a possible D gene (5 bases). This CDR3 comprises 15 residues. Deletions cut 4 bases from V and 5 bases from J, with 17 bases between. Per germline, CDR1 KGHSH and CDR2 LQKENI. CDR3 sequence: CASSQQTGGAYGYTF. CDR3 coding DNA: TGTGCCAGCTCACAACAAACGGGAGGGGCTTATGGCTACACCTTC.

This clonotype has a count of ten or more. The CDR3 DNA sequence: TGTGCCAGCAGCCAAGTGGGTGGACAGGTACAAGAGACCCAGTACTTC. Its translation: CASSQVGGQVQETQYF. The chain links TRBV14 to TRBJ2-5; 7 bases match TRBD1. CDR3 length: 16 residues. V lost 1 base and J lost 2; bases outside the gene matches: 7. The germline gives CDR1 SGHDN, CDR2 FVKESK.

This clonotype has ten or more counts. The chain employs TRBV7-8 and TRBJ2-5; 8 positions agree with TRBD1. The CDR3 length is 13 residues. Germline V gene sequence: CDR1 SGHVS, CDR2 FQNEAQ. The V gene end was trimmed by 5 bases and the J gene end by 3 bases; junction bases not matched to a gene: 2. CDR3 protein: CASSTGQEETQYF. The CDR3 coding sequence is TGTGCCAGCAGCACGGGACAGGAAGAGACCCAGTACTTC.

This clonotype was observed a few times. V gene TRBV11-2 combines with J gene TRBJ1-2, with no clear D. Per the germline V gene, CDR1 is SGHAT and CDR2 is FQNNGV. V lost 2 bases and J lost 2, with 12 bases in between. This CDR3 comprises 15 residues. DNA for the CDR3: TGTGCCAGCAGCTTATCCCGGTCGTTAAACTATGGCTACACCTTC. As protein: CASSLSRSLNYGYTF. Variable domain in full (rest from reference TRBV11-2 and TRBJ1-2): EAGVAQSPRYKIIEKRQSVAFWCNPISGHATLYWYQQILGQGPKLLIQFQNNGVVDDSQLPKDRFSAERLKGVDSTLKIQPAKLEDSAVYLCASSLSRSLNYGYTFGSGTRLTVV.

This clonotype was picked up many times. The chain links TRBV2 to TRBJ1-2; 9 bases match TRBD1. CDR1 is SNHLY and CDR2 is FYNNEI in the germline V gene. CDR3 length: 12 amino acids. J lost 8 bases, V lost 7 bases, and 5 bases had no gene match. CDR3 DNA sequence: TGTGCCAGCACCGGGACAGGGCAAGGCTACACCTTC. Protein sequence: CASTGTGQGYTF.

This clonotype was observed many times. CDR3 in DNA: TGTGCCACTACAGGGAGAGGCTACACCTTC. It encodes CATTGRGYTF. The chain combines TRBV28 with TRBJ1-2, with a tentative D call TRBD1 (6 bases). The CDR3 is 10 residues long. V lost 10 bases and J 8 bases, leaving 11 bases between the germline ends. Germline values: CDR1 MDHEN, CDR2 SYDVKM.

This clonotype was counted at least ten times. The J gene is TRBJ2-5, the V gene TRBV7-2; weak D call: TRBD2 (5 bases). V dropped 1 base and J dropped 7 bases, with 7 bases sitting between them. Germline values: CDR1 SGHTA, CDR2 FQGNSA. The CDR3 totals 12 residues. CDR3 DNA sequence: TGTGCCAGCAGCTTAGAAGGAGGGACCCAGTACTTC. It yields the protein CASSLEGGTQYF.

The sample holds many counts of this clonotype. V and J are TRBV28 and TRBJ1-1; D gene unclear. Per the germline V gene, CDR1 is MDHEN and CDR2 is SYDVKM. CDR3 size: 13 residues. Trimming removed 3 bases at V and 1 base at J, with 6 bases between. The CDR3 is CASSLRGNTEAFF. The CDR3 DNA reads TGTGCCAGCAGTTTGCGAGGGAACACTGAAGCTTTCTTT.

This clonotype was observed a few times. The chain has TRBV28 and TRBJ1-2; tentatively, D is TRBD1 (5 bases). The CDR3 has 19 residues. CDR1 is MDHEN, CDR2 SYDVKM, per germline. V gave up 3 bases and J gave up 4 bases, with 27 bases separating them. The CDR3 DNA is TGTGCCAGCAGTTTTTTTAAGCGGCAGGGTATTATGAGAGGCTATGGCTACACCTTC. This encodes CASSFFKRQGIMRGYGYTF.

This chain connects TRBV5-4 to TRBJ2-3; perhaps TRBD2 as D (5 bases). Trimming cost V 4 bases and J 2 bases, with 14 bases left between them. Germline V gives CDR1 SGHNT, CDR2 YYREEE (reference sequence). The CDR3 length is 15 residues. CDR3 amino acids: CASSPSGPPTDTQYF. In DNA, the CDR3 is TGTGCCAGCAGCCCCAGCGGCCCCCCCACAGATACGCAGTATTTT.

The rearrangement uses TRBV5-1 and TRBJ2-5; 7 bases are a match to TRBD1. The CDR3 totals 15 residues. CDR1 and CDR2 from the germline V gene are SGHRS and YFSETQ. The trim removed 2 bases at V and 2 bases at J, leaving 6 bases unmatched. CDR3 loop: CASSFLGRGQETQYF. The CDR3 DNA reads TGCGCCAGCAGCTTCCTAGGCAGGGGGCAAGAGACCCAGTACTTC.

With regard to this clonotype: The CDR3 carries no conserved terminal phenylalanine or tryptophan, so it likely arises from a read error. The chain joins TRBV2 to TRBJ1-6, with a tentative D call TRBD1 (6 bases). The CDR3 has 14 residues. Germline V gene data show CDR1 as SNHLY and CDR2 as FYNNEI. Trimming stripped 6 bases from V and 14 bases from J, with 20 bases between. CDR3 nucleotide sequence: TGTGCCAGCAGAACCGGTAGGGGGGAATTTTCCCTCCACTTG. It codes for CASRTGRGEFSLHL.

The chain joins TRBV20-1 to TRBJ1-1; D gene ambiguous. CDR1 is DFQATT, CDR2 SNEGSKA, per germline (reference sequence). The CDR3 is 12 amino acids. Trimming removed 2 bases at V and 1 base at J, with 5 bases between. The CDR3 reads CSARQANTEAFF. The CDR3 bases are TGCAGTGCTAGACAGGCGAACACTGAAGCTTTCTTT.

This clonotype was seen repeatedly, ten times or more. The chain has TRBV7-3 and TRBJ2-6, with 11 positions matching TRBD1. Germline CDR1 and CDR2: SGHTA and FQGTGA. The V and J ends lost 4 bases and 1 base, in that order; junction bases with no gene match: 6. This CDR3 has 18 residues. In DNA form, the CDR3 reads TGTGCCAGCAGCTCCTGGACAGGGGGCGCTTCTGGGGCCAACGTCCTGACTTTC. This codes for CASSSWTGGASGANVLTF.

There are a few counts of this clonotype. The chain has TRBV27 and TRBJ2-5; 9 nucleotides line up with TRBD2. Germline V gives CDR1 MNHEY, CDR2 SMNVEV (reference sequence). The CDR3 has 15 residues. After removal of 4 bases from V and 2 bases from J, the junction contained 5 bases not matched to a gene. The CDR3, as DNA: TGTGCCAGCAGTTATCTAGCGGGACTTCAAGAGACCCAGTACTTC. Encoded protein: CASSYLAGLQETQYF.

This clonotype was recorded many times. The CDR3 sequence is CASSPIVVGVNTEAFF. The CDR3, as DNA: TGTGCCAGTAGTCCGATTGTCGTGGGGGTGAACACTGAAGCTTTCTTT. The chain employs TRBV19 and TRBJ1-1; D possibly corresponds to TRBD1 (5 bases). Trimming took 5 bases from V and 0 from J, leaving 16 bases between them. The CDR3 runs 16 residues. CDR1 and CDR2 from the germline V gene are LNHDA and SQIVND (reference sequence).

There are many counts of this clonotype. The J gene is TRBJ2-3, the V gene TRBV7-2, with TRBD2 matching 11 bases. The CDR3 runs 18 residues. With V trimmed by 4 bases and J by 2 bases, 11 bases remained unmatched. CDR1 is SGHTA and CDR2 is FQGNSA in the germline V gene. CDR3 bases: TGTGCCAGCAGCTCACTAGCGGGGGTCCCTCCCCACACAGATACGCAGTATTTT. Residues: CASSSLAGVPPHTDTQYF.